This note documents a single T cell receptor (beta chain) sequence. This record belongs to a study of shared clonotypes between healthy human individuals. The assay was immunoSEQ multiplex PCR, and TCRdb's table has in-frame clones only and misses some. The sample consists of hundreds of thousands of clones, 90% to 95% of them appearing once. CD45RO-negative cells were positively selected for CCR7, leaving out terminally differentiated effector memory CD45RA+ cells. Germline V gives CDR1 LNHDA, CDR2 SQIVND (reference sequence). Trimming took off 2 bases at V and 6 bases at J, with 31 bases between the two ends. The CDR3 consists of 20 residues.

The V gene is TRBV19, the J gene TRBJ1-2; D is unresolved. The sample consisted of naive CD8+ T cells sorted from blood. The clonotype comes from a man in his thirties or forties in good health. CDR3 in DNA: TGTGCCAGTAGTATATTAGAAGTGTTGGGAGACGACCGAGGAATGGATGGCTACACCTTC. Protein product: CASSILEVLGDDRGMDGYTF. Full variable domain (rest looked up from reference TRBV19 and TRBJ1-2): DGGITQSPKYLFRKEGQNVTLSCEQNLNHDAMYWYRQDPGQGLRLIYYSQIVNDFQKGDIAEGYSVSREKKESFPLTVTSAQKNPTAFYLCASSILEVLGDDRGMDGYTFGSGTRLTVV.